One and the same sample provided the 2 T cell receptor beta chains below, sequenced in a study of cytomegalovirus exposure and HLA in healthy donors. PCR was performed using 60 Vbeta and 13 Jbeta primers. Clones were sequenced by immunoSEQ multiplex PCR, and TCRdb holds only the in-frame ones, with some missing. The sample has about 130,000 clones; the top ten hold approximately 1.6%. The sequenced material came from PBMCs. The receptor source for this set is a woman aged 40 to 50 in good health and CMV-seropositive.

V usage is TRBV6-1 and J usage is TRBJ1-3, with TRBD1 as a possible D gene (5 bases). Trimming removed 4 bases from V and 0 bases from J, with 16 bases in between. The CDR3 loop spans 17 amino acids. Per the germline V gene, CDR1 is MNHNS and CDR2 is SASEGT. CDR3 coding DNA: TGTGCCAGCAGTGCCGGCCCTCGGGGGTTCTCTGGAAACACCATATATTTT. Its protein is CASSAGPRGFSGNTIYF.

V and J are TRBV9 and TRBJ2-5; D ambiguous. The J call may be wrong; the DNA end is better matched by TRBJ2-7. This CDR3 region has 10 residues. Looked up from germline, CDR1 is SGDLS and CDR2 is YYNGEE. The CDR3 protein is CASNAHEQYF. In nucleotides, the CDR3 is TGTGCCAGCAACGCCCACGAGCAGTACTTC.